Below are 16 T cell receptor beta chains sequenced from a single sample in a study of T-cell reconstitution after alpha-beta-depleted transplantation in children. Preparing the TCRbeta library involved the use of unique molecular identifiers. In TCRdb, the PCR reads were re-called with MiXCR into one record per CDR3 protein. The sample includes hundreds of thousands of distinct CDR3 sequences, 16% of them seen just once. The material was PBMCs from the stem cell graft donor, obtained from the stem cell graft. All receptors come from a human donor who donated a stem cell graft to a child with acute myeloid leukemia.

This clonotype was detected ten times or more. This CDR3 reads CASSLKAGEETQYF. CDR3 DNA sequence: TGTGCCAGCAGCTTGAAGGCAGGGGAAGAGACCCAGTACTTC. The V call is TRBV5-5, the J call TRBJ2-5; TRBD1 might be the D (6 bases). This CDR3 contains 14 residues. V lost 1 base, J lost 3 bases, and 10 bases lay in between. Germline V gene data show CDR1 as SGHKS and CDR2 as YYEKEE (reference sequence).

The chain carries TRBV9 and TRBJ2-2, with D possibly being TRBD1 (5 bases). Germline CDR1 and CDR2: SGDLS and YYNGEE. The CDR3 sequence is 12 residues long. V lost 7 bases and J 2 bases, leaving 6 bases between the germline ends. In nucleotides, the CDR3 is TGTGCCAGCGACAGCAACACCGGGGAGCTGTTTTTT. Protein sequence: CASDSNTGELFF.

This clonotype was found many times. This chain uses TRBV12-3 or TRBV12-4 with TRBJ1-1; D not certain. CDR3 size: 12 residues. Trimming removed 3 bases at V and 6 bases at J, with 8 bases between. This chain's CDR3 is CASSLGGSEAFF. DNA of the CDR3: TGTGCCAGCAGTTTGGGTGGCTCTGAAGCTTTCTTT.

The gene calls are TRBV4-2 and TRBJ2-1; 8 nucleotides align to TRBD2. In germline, CDR1 is LGHNA, CDR2 YNFKEQ. The CDR3 contains 13 residues. Trimming took 0 bases from V and 9 from J; bases not matched to a gene: 1. The CDR3 sequence is CASSQDAGGEQFF. The CDR3, as DNA: TGTGCCAGCAGCCAAGATGCGGGAGGTGAGCAGTTCTTC.

This clonotype was seen many times. The J gene is TRBJ2-7, the V gene TRBV20-1; no firm D call. Deletions cut 4 bases from V and 5 bases from J, with 15 bases between. Germline assignment: CDR1 DFQATT and CDR2 SNEGSKA (reference sequence). This CDR3 contains 13 residues. This CDR3 reads CSAIGNPNDEQYF. The CDR3 DNA is TGCAGTGCTATAGGGAACCCAAACGACGAGCAGTACTTC.

The sample holds a few counts of this clonotype. The V gene is TRBV9, the J gene TRBJ1-2, with no clear D. The CDR3 is made up of 11 amino acids. V shed 5 bases and J shed 4 bases, with 6 bases lying between them. CDR1 is SGDLS and CDR2 is YYNGEE in the germline V gene. The CDR3 nucleotides read TGTGCCAGCAGGGCATCCTATGGCTACACCTTC. The encoded protein is CASRASYGYTF.

The sample holds many counts of this clonotype. The rearrangement joins TRBV29-1 to TRBJ2-5; D not certain. There are 12 residues in the CDR3. The germline CDR1 and CDR2 sequences are SQVTM and ANQGSEA. Trimming stripped 6 bases from V and 5 bases from J, with 13 bases between. CDR3 in amino acids: CSVDLAVETQYF. The CDR3 DNA reads TGCAGCGTCGATTTGGCGGTTGAGACCCAGTACTTC.

This clonotype was picked up many times. The rearrangement joins TRBV4-1 to TRBJ2-5; TRBD1 is a possible D gene (5 bases). The V gene's germline CDR1 is MGHRA and CDR2 YSYEKL. CDR3 length: 14 residues. Trimming stripped 1 base from V and 2 bases from J, with 8 bases between. DNA of the CDR3: TGCGCCAGCAGCCAAGCTGGACAACAAGAGACCCAGTACTTC. It translates to CASSQAGQQETQYF.

This clonotype was seen ten or more times. The chain is built from TRBV20-1 and TRBJ1-1; a weak D match, TRBD1 (5 bases). The V end lost 4 bases, the J end lost 2 bases, and 11 bases lay between the germline ends. The CDR3 loop spans 13 amino acids. CDR1 is DFQATT and CDR2 is SNEGSKA in the germline V gene (reference sequence). The CDR3 nucleotides are TGCAGTGCTACGGGGGTAGGAAACACTGAAGCTTTCTTT. As protein: CSATGVGNTEAFF.

J is TRBJ2-7 and V is TRBV7-8; D might be TRBD2 (6 bases). The CDR3 totals 16 residues. V lost 4 bases and J lost 4, with 20 bases in between. The germline gives CDR1 SGHVS, CDR2 FQNEAQ. CDR3 nucleotides: TGTGCCAGCAGCTCCCCAAGTGGCGGGGCATGGTACGAGCAGTACGTC. Translated, it gives CASSSPSGGAWYEQYV.

This chain joins TRBV9 and TRBJ2-3; perhaps TRBD1 as D (5 bases). Germline CDR1 SGDLS, CDR2 YYNGEE. Trimming took off 1 base at V and 0 bases at J, with 6 bases between the two ends. There are 14 residues in the CDR3. The CDR3 nucleotides are TGTGCCAGCAGCGTACACAGGAGCACAGATACGCAGTATTTT. It encodes CASSVHRSTDTQYF.

This clonotype showed up many times. The chain recombines TRBV20-1 with TRBJ1-2, with D unresolved. The CDR3 sequence is 12 residues long. V was shortened by 6 bases and J by 3 bases, with 11 bases between the two germline ends. Per the germline V gene, CDR1 is DFQATT and CDR2 is SNEGSKA (reference sequence). The DNA for the CDR3 is TGCAGTGCCCCCCGTGACGACTATGGCTACACCTTC. It encodes CSAPRDDYGYTF.

Concerning this clonotype: The junction departs from germline at one end; a sequencing error may be responsible. CDR3 coding DNA: TGCGCCAGCAGCTTGGAGGGTAACCCCCCCCTCTTC. This codes for CASSLEGNPPLF. The chain carries TRBV5-1 and TRBJ2-1; the D is unclear. The CDR3 spans 12 residues. The germline V gene encodes CDR1 SGHRS and CDR2 YFSETQ.

This clonotype was counted once. For the CDR3, the DNA is TGTGCCAGCAGCTTGTTGGGACAGGGTCTCACCGGGGAGCTGTTTTTT. Residues: CASSLLGQGLTGELFF. The chain recombines TRBV5-6 with TRBJ2-2; TRBD1 agrees at 9 bases. Unmatched junction bases numbered 5, after V lost 1 base and J lost 4 bases. CDR1 is SGHDT and CDR2 is YYEEEE in the germline V gene. This CDR3 has 16 amino acids.

In this sample, this clonotype turned up a few times. A junction end diverges from the germline sequence, so it may reflect a read error. This CDR3 is CASSRPGLPTIF. The CDR3 region has the DNA TGTGCCAGCAGTCGGCCGGGACTCCCCACGATCTTC. The rearrangement links TRBV14 to TRBJ2-1; the D gene is possibly TRBD2 (6 bases). This CDR3 spans 12 amino acids. CDR1 is SGHDN and CDR2 is FVKESK in the germline V gene.

This clonotype showed up just a few times. The rearrangement joins TRBV6-5 to TRBJ2-1, with TRBD2 identical over 14 bases. CDR1 MNHEY and CDR2 SVGAGI come from the germline V gene. V shed 4 bases, J shed 7 bases, and the junction held 9 bases outside the gene matches. The CDR3 spans 17 residues. Here the CDR3 DNA reads TGTGCCAGCAGTTTTCGACTAGCGGGGGGGCCGGGTAATGAGCAGTTCTTC. Translating it yields CASSFRLAGGPGNEQFF.